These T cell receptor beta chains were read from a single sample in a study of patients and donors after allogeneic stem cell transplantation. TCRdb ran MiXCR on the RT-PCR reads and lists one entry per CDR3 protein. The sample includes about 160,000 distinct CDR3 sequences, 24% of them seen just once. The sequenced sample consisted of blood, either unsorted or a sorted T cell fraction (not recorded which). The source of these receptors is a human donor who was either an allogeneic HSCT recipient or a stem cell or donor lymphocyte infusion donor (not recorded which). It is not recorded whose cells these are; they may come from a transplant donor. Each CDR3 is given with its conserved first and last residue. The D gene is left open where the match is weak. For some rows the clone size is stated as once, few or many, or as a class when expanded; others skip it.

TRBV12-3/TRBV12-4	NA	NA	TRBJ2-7	CASSGVDKKASYEQYF	TGTGCCAGCAGTGGGGTGGACAAAAAAGCCAGCTACGAGCAGTACTTC
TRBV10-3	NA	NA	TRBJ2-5	CAIRADQETQYF	TGTGCCATCAGGGCAGACCAAGAGACCCAGTACTTC
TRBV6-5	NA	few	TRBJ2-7	CASSYDQGYEQYF	TGTGCCAGCAGTTACGATCAGGGTTACGAGCAGTACTTC
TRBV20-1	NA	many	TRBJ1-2	CSASILGAAYGYTF	TGCAGTGCTTCAATTCTGGGGGCCGCCTATGGCTACACCTTC
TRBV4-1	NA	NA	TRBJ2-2	CASSPGPVLNTGELFF	TGCGCCAGCAGCCCCGGACCCGTACTGAACACCGGGGAGCTGTTTTTT
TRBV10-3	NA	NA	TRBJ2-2	CAISEPDRSGELFF	TGTGCCATCAGTGAGCCCGACAGAAGCGGGGAGCTGTTTTTT
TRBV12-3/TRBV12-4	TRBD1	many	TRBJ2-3	CASMGQARDTQYF	TGTGCCAGCATGGGACAGGCCCGAGATACGCAGTATTTT
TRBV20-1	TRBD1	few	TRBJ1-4	CSASGTGDEKLFF	TGCAGTGCCAGCGGGACAGGGGATGAAAAACTGTTTTTT
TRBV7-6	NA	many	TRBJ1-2	CASSPGVPSRGYTF	TGTGCCAGCAGCCCAGGAGTTCCCTCGCGGGGCTACACCTTC
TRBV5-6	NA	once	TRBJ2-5	CASSSDRIQETQYF	TGTGCCAGCAGCTCGGACAGAATACAAGAGACCCAGTACTTC
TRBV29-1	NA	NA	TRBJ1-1	CSARAMGNTEAFF	TGCAGCGCCAGGGCAATGGGGAACACTGAAGCTTTCTTT
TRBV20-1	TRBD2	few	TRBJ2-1	CSAEQGLAGVYNEQFF	TGCAGTGCCGAACAGGGACTAGCGGGAGTATACAATGAGCAGTTCTTC